This T cell receptor (beta chain) appears in the sequencing data of a study of blood T cell repertoires in COVID-19. Study details: COVID-19 samples collected from the United States, Italy and Spain covered acute and convalescent phases.

Only in-frame clones appear in the TCRdb table, and some are missing; sequencing was by immunoSEQ multiplex PCR. The repertoire consists of approximately 110,000 clones, with roughly 82% occurring once and the leading ten covering 7.5% to 10%. Germline loops: CDR1 SGHDT, CDR2 YYEEEE. The V gene lost 0 bases and the J gene lost 9 bases, with 16 bases spanning the gap. This CDR3 region has 15 residues. The receptor was derived from a woman in her forties with acute or convalescent COVID-19. The chain links TRBV5-6 to TRBJ1-5; the D is unclear. The sequenced sample was peripheral blood. The CDR3 loop reads CASSLAGLFVSPQHF. In DNA, the CDR3 is TGTGCCAGCAGCTTGGCCGGACTTTTTGTTTCGCCCCAGCATTTT.